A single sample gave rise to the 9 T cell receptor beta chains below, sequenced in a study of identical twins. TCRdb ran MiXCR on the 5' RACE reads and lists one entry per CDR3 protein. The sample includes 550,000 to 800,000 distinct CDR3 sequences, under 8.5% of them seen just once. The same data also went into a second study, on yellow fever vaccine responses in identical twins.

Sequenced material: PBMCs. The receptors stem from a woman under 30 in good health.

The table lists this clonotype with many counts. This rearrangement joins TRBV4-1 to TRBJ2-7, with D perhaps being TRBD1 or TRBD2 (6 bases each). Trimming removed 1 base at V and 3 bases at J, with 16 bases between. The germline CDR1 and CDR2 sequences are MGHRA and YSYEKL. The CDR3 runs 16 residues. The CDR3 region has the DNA TGCGCCAGCAGCCAAGGGCAGGGGAGGCAGATCTACGAGCAGTACTTC. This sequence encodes CASSQGQGRQIYEQYF.

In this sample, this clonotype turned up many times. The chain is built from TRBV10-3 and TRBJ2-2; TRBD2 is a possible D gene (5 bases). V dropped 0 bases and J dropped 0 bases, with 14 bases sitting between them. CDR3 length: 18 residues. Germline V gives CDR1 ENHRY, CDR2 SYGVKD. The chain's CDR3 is CAISESGGGGTNTGELFF. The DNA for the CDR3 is TGTGCCATCAGTGAGTCAGGAGGCGGTGGGACGAACACCGGGGAGCTGTTTTTT.

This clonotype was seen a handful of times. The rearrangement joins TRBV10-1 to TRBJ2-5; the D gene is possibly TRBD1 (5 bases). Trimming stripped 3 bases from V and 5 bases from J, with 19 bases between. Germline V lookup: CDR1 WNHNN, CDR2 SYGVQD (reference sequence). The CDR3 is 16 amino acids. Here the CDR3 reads CASSERRQGRVETQYF. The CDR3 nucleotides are TGCGCCAGCAGTGAAAGAAGGCAGGGTAGGGTTGAGACCCAGTACTTC.

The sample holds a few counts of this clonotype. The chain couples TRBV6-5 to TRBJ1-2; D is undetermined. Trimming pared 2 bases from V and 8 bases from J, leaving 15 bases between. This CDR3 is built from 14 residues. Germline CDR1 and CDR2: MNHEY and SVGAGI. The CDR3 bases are TGTGCCAGCAGTTACAATCGGGATCCCTACGGCTACACCTTC. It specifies CASSYNRDPYGYTF.

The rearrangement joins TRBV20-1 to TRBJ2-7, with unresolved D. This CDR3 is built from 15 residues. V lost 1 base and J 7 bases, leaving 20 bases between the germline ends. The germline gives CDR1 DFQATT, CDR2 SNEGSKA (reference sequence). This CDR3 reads CSARVPTRPSWEQYF. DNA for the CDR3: TGCAGTGCTAGAGTCCCGACTCGACCTTCTTGGGAGCAGTACTTC.

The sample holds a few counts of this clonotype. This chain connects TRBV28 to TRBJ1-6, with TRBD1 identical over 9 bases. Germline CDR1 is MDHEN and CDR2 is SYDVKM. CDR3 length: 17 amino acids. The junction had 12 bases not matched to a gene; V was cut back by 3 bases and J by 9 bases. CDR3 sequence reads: CASSFPRTGTGPSPLHF. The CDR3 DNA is TGTGCCAGCAGTTTCCCCCGGACCGGGACAGGGCCTTCACCCCTCCACTTT.

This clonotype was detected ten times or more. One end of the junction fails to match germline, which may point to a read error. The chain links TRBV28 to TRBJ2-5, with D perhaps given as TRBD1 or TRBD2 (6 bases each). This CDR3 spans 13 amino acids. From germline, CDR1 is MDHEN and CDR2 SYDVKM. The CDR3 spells CASSLRGSGDHTF. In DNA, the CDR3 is TGTGCCAGCAGTTTACGGGGGTCAGGGGACCACACTTTC.

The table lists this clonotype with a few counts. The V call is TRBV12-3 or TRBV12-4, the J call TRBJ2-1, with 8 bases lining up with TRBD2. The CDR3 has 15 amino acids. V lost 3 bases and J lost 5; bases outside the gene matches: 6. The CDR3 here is CASSFVRREDNEQFF. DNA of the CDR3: TGTGCCAGCAGTTTTGTTCGGCGGGAGGACAATGAGCAGTTCTTC.

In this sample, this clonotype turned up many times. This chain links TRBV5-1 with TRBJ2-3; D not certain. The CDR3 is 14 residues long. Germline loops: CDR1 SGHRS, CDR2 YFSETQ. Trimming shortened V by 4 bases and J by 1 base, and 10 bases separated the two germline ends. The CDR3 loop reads CASSKGGGTDTQYF. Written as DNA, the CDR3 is TGCGCCAGCAGCAAGGGTGGGGGCACAGATACGCAGTATTTT.